Listed below are T cell receptor beta chains from one sample, sequenced in a study of blood T cell repertoires in COVID-19. TCRdb's copy holds only in-frame clones and misses some; the assay was immunoSEQ multiplex PCR. The sample records 210,000 or so clones, about 86% being singletons. Sequences were obtained from peripheral blood. Source of these receptors: a man aged 45 to 65 with active or convalescent COVID-19. Both conserved end residues are part of each CDR3. D genes are given only for firm matches. Clone size appears in some rows only: once, few, many, or a class for an expanded clone.

d_call,j_call,clone_size,cdr3_length,v_call,cdr3_nt,cdr3_aa
TRBD1,TRBJ2-7,.,14,TRBV30,TGTGCCTGGAGTCCGGACAGGGCCGCCCACGAGCAGTACTTC,CAWSPDRAAHEQYF
.,TRBJ1-1,.,14,TRBV27,TGTGCCAGCAGTTTCGGACAGACGAACACTGAAGCTTTCTTT,CASSFGQTNTEAFF
.,TRBJ1-1,.,13,TRBV10-1,TGCGCCAGCAGTCCCCAGAGGAGCACTGAAGCTTTCTTT,CASSPQRSTEAFF
TRBD1,TRBJ1-1,.,14,TRBV30,TGTGCCTGGAGTGTATGGGGCAGGGGGGCTGAAGCTTTCTTT,CAWSVWGRGAEAFF
.,TRBJ2-3,once,13,TRBV30,TGTGCCTGGAGTGGCGGGACAGTTTATACGCAGTATTTT,CAWSGGTVYTQYF
.,TRBJ2-1,.,17,TRBV11-2,TGTGCCAGCAGCCCCCGACTGAGGGTAGGCCATTTAGGTGAGCAGTTCTTC,CASSPRLRVGHLGEQFF
.,TRBJ1-2,.,15,TRBV9,TGTGCCAGCAGCGTCAGTACAGCTAACACTTATGGCTACACCTTC,CASSVSTANTYGYTF
.,TRBJ1-4,.,15,TRBV10-3,TGTGCCATCAGTCCGGGGTCGGCAACTAATGAAAAACTGTTTTTT,CAISPGSATNEKLFF
.,TRBJ1-2,.,13,TRBV7-9,TGTGCCAGCAGCTTAGAACTATCCTATGGCTACACCTTC,CASSLELSYGYTF
TRBD2,TRBJ2-5,.,16,TRBV29-1,TGCAGCGTTGAAGATATAATGCGGGAGGGAGAAGAGACCCAGTACTTC,CSVEDIMREGEETQYF
.,TRBJ1-1,.,13,TRBV7-9,TGTGCCAGCAGCTTAGTCTACAACACTGAAGCTTTCTTT,CASSLVYNTEAFF
.,TRBJ2-7,.,15,TRBV7-8,TGTGCCAGCAGCTCGGAAGGGGGGGCGTGGTGGGAGCAGTACTTC,CASSSEGGAWWEQYF
TRBD1,TRBJ1-4,.,19,TRBV4-3,TGCGCCAGCAGCCAAGAGACAGGGGCTAACAGTGCAACTAATGAAAAACTGTTTTTT,CASSQETGANSATNEKLFF
.,TRBJ1-1,.,11,TRBV12-3/TRBV12-4,TGTGCCAGCAGTTTAGGCGCTGAAGCTTTCTTT,CASSLGAEAFF
TRBD2,TRBJ2-5,.,16,TRBV13,TGTGCCAGCAGCTTATCTAGCGGGGAGTTCGGCGAGACCCAGTACTTC,CASSLSSGEFGETQYF
TRBD1,TRBJ2-5,.,14,TRBV10-3,TGTGCCATCAGTGAGCGAGACAGGGACGAGACCCAGTACTTC,CAISERDRDETQYF
.,TRBJ2-1,.,17,TRBV12-2,TGTGCAAGTCGCTTAGCGTTGCAGGGGGGAGCAGGCAATGAGCAGTTCTTC,CASRLALQGGAGNEQFF
TRBD1,TRBJ1-4,.,14,TRBV30,TGTGCCTGGAGTAACAGACAGGGAGGTGAAAAACTGTTTTTT,CAWSNRQGGEKLFF
.,TRBJ1-2,few,13,TRBV30,TGTGCCTGGAGTGGCGGGGACGGCCTCGGCTACACCTTC,CAWSGGDGLGYTF
.,TRBJ1-4,.,13,TRBV29-1,TGCAGCGTCTCCCGGGACGGGAGTGAAAAACTGTTTTTT,CSVSRDGSEKLFF
TRBD1,TRBJ2-7,.,17,TRBV19,TGTGCCAGTAGTATAGAAACCGGGACAGCGATATCCTACGAGCAGTACTTC,CASSIETGTAISYEQYF
TRBD2,TRBJ2-1,few,16,TRBV10-1,TGCGCCAGCAGTGAATTTGCGCGGGAGGGCCAAGGTGAGCAGTTCTTC,CASSEFAREGQGEQFF
TRBD1,TRBJ2-7,.,15,TRBV15,TGTGCCACCAGCAGATGGGGACAGGGACTGGACGAGCAGTACTTC,CATSRWGQGLDEQYF
TRBD2,TRBJ2-1,.,17,TRBV28,TGTGCCAGCAGTCGCTTACCGCTAGCGGGGGGGGGCAATGAGCAGTTCTTC,CASSRLPLAGGGNEQFF
.,TRBJ1-2,.,12,TRBV6-5,TGTGCCAGCGGGGCCCGGAACTATGGCTACACCTTC,CASGARNYGYTF
TRBD2,TRBJ2-5,.,17,TRBV27,TGTGCCAGCAGTTTAATGGCTAGCGGGGGGTTGGGAGAGACCCAGTACTTC,CASSLMASGGLGETQYF
.,TRBJ1-1,.,13,TRBV11-2,TGTGCCAGCAGCTCTCCTGGGAGGCCTGAAGCTTTCTTT,CASSSPGRPEAFF
TRBD2,TRBJ2-1,.,12,TRBV15,TGTGCCACCAGCAGGGCGGGAGAGAACTCGGTCTTC,CATSRAGENSVF
.,TRBJ1-5,.,12,TRBV6-6,TGTGCCAGCAGGGGAGGCAATCAGCCCCAGCATTTT,CASRGGNQPQHF
.,TRBJ1-4,.,16,TRBV7-9,TGTGCCAGCAGCCTCAGCGGGGTTACAGCTAATGAAAAACTGTTTTTT,CASSLSGVTANEKLFF
.,TRBJ1-1,.,13,TRBV12-3/TRBV12-4,TGTGCCAGCAGTTTAGGGAGGAACACTGAAGCTTTCTTT,CASSLGRNTEAFF
.,TRBJ1-2,.,15,TRBV6-6,TGTGCCAGCAGTTACTTGGGCCGGGGGGGAAGTGGCTACACCTTC,CASSYLGRGGSGYTF
.,TRBJ1-2,.,16,TRBV4-1,TGCGCCAGCAGCCAGGGAACAGGGACGACATCCTATGGCTACACCTTC,CASSQGTGTTSYGYTF
.,TRBJ2-1,.,16,TRBV10-3,TGTGCCATCAGTGAGTCGAGACTAGTTCGTAGCAATGAGCAGTTCTTC,CAISESRLVRSNEQFF
.,TRBJ1-2,.,16,TRBV24-1,TGTGCCACCAGTGATTTAGGTGGAGAACCCCCCTATGGCTACACCTTC,CATSDLGGEPPYGYTF
TRBD2,TRBJ2-7,.,16,TRBV6-5,TGTGCCAGCAGTTTACAGAGCGGGGGGGTCCGGGGCGAGCAGTACTTC,CASSLQSGGVRGEQYF
.,TRBJ1-2,once,15,TRBV4-3,TGCGCCAGCAGCCAAGATAGGCGACTAGACTATGGCTACACCTTC,CASSQDRRLDYGYTF
TRBD1,TRBJ1-1,.,15,TRBV6-5,TGTGCCAGCAGTTACACCGGGACAGGGGACACTGAAGCTTTCTTT,CASSYTGTGDTEAFF
.,TRBJ2-1,.,12,TRBV9,TGTGCCAGCAGCGAAGGGGTGAATGAGCAGTTCTTC,CASSEGVNEQFF
.,TRBJ1-1,.,13,TRBV28,TGTGCCAGCACGCCGGGGATGTACACTGAAGCTTTCTTT,CASTPGMYTEAFF
TRBD1,TRBJ1-2,.,15,TRBV10-3,TGTGCCATCAGTGAGATCGGGACAGGGGGCGGGGGCTACACCTTC,CAISEIGTGGGGYTF
.,TRBJ2-5,.,14,TRBV7-8,TGTGCCAGCAGCTCCTCCGGGACTCGTCCGGGCCAGTACTTC,CASSSSGTRPGQYF